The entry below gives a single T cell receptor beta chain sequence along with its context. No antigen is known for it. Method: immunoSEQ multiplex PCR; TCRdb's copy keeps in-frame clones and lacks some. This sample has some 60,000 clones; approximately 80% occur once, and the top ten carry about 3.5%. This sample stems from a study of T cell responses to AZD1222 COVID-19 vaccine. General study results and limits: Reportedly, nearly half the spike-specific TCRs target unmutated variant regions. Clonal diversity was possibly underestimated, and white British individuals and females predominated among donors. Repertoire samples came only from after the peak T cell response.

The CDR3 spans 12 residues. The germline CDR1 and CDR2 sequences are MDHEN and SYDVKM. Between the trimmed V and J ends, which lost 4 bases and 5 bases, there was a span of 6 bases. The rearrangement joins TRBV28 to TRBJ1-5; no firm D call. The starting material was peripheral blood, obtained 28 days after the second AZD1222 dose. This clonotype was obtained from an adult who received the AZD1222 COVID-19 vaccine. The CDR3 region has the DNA TGTGCCAGCAGTTCCGCCGATCAGCCCCAGCATTTT. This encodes CASSSADQPQHF.